One TCR beta chain is described in this entry. This entry belongs to a study of blood T cell repertoires in COVID-19. TCRdb keeps only in-frame clones here, not all; method: immunoSEQ multiplex PCR. The profile shows a few hundred thousand clones, approximately 88% of them singletons. The CDR3 is 13 residues long. V was clipped by 6 bases and J by 3 bases, with 9 bases between them. Germline-derived CDR1 and CDR2 are SNHLY and FYNNEI. This study enrolled people aged roughly 18 to 90 from about 26 US geographic areas. This receptor was taken from a woman aged 40 to 55 with acute COVID-19. V and J are TRBV2 and TRBJ1-5; unclear D gene. The sequenced material came from PBMCs or T cells enriched from blood (not recorded which). The CDR3 DNA reads as TGTGCCAGCAGGGCCGGGAACAATCAGCCCCAGCATTTT. The encoded protein is CASRAGNNQPQHF.